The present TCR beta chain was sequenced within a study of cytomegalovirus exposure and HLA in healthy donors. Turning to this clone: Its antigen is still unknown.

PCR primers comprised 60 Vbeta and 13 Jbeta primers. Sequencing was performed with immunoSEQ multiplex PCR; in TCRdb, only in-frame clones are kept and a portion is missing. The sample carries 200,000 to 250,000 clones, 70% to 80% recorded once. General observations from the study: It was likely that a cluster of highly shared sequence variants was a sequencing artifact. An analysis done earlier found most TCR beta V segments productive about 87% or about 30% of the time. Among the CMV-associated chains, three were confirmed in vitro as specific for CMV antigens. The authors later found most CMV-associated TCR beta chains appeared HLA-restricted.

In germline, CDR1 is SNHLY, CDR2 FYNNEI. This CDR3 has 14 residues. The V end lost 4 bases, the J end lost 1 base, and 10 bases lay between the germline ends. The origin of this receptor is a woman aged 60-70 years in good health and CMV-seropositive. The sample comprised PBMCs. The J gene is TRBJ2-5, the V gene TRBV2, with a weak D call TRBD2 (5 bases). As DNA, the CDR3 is TGTGCCAGCAGTGCTTCAGGACTCCAAGAGACCCAGTACTTC. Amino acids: CASSASGLQETQYF. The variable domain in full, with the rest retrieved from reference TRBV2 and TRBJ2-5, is EPEVTQTPSHQVTQMGQEVILRCVPISNHLYFYWYRQILGQKVEFLVSFYNNEISEKSEIFDDQFSVERPDGSNFTLKIRSTKLEDSAMYFCASSASGLQETQYFGPGTRLLVL.